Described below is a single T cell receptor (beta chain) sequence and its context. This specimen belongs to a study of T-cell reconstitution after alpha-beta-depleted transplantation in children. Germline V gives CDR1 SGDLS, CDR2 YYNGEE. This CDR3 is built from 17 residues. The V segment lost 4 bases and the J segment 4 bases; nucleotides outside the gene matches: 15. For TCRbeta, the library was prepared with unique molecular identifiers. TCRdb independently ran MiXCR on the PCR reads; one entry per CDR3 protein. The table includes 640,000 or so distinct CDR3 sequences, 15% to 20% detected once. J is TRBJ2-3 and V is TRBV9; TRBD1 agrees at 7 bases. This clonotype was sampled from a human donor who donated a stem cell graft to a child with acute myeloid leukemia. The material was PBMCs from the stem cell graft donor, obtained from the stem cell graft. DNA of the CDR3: TGTGCCAGCAGCCCCTTCGGACAGGTAAAGGTCCCAGATACGCAGTATTTT. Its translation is CASSPFGQVKVPDTQYF.